The 29 T cell receptor beta chains given below trace back to one sample, sequenced in a study of cytomegalovirus exposure and HLA in healthy donors. The PCR contained 60 Vbeta and 13 Jbeta primers. Generated by immunoSEQ multiplex PCR, the TCRdb table keeps only in-frame clones and is missing some. The profile shows about 88,000 clones, roughly three quarters of them singletons. The sample taken for sequencing was PBMCs. These receptors came from a woman aged 40 to 50 in good health and CMV-seronegative.

The J gene is TRBJ2-1, the V gene TRBV7-2; D is possibly TRBD1 (6 bases). This CDR3 is 15 amino acids long. The germline V gene encodes CDR1 SGHTA and CDR2 FQGNSA. The V end was cut by 5 bases, the J end by 5 bases, with 16 bases between. CDR3 sequence (DNA): TGTGCCAGCAGCGCCTCCTTTGGGACAAACAATGAGCAGTTCTTC. Translating gives CASSASFGTNNEQFF.

This clone was found a few times. The chain recombines TRBV11-1 with TRBJ2-7; no clear D. CDR1 SGHAT and CDR2 FQDESV come from the germline V gene (reference sequence). The CDR3 has 13 amino acids. V shed 1 base and J shed 3 bases, with 7 bases lying between them. CDR3 bases: TGTGCCAGCAGCTTAGGTTCGTTCTACGAGCAGTACTTC. This translates into CASSLGSFYEQYF.

The V call is TRBV10-1, the J call TRBJ1-1, with D possibly matching TRBD1 (5 bases). This CDR3 spans 15 amino acids. Germline CDR1 and CDR2: WNHNN and SYGVQD (reference sequence). V was cut by 6 bases and J by 4 bases, with 18 bases left in between. This CDR3 reads CASSGGTAAGTEAFF. CDR3 bases: TGCGCCAGCAGCGGAGGGACGGCGGCCGGCACTGAAGCTTTCTTT.

The J gene is TRBJ2-1, the V gene TRBV9; D might be TRBD2 (6 bases). V lost 0 bases to trimming and J lost 6 bases, with 10 bases between them. Looked up from germline, CDR1 is SGDLS and CDR2 is YYNGEE. The CDR3 extends over 14 amino acids. CDR3 region: CASSVVAGTNEQFF. As DNA, the CDR3 is TGTGCCAGCAGCGTAGTGGCGGGGACCAATGAGCAGTTCTTC.

The genes are TRBV19 and TRBJ1-5; 10 bases line up with TRBD1. The CDR3 is 20 amino acids. J was trimmed by 2 bases and V by 5 bases; bases with no gene match: 18. In germline, CDR1 is LNHDA, CDR2 SQIVND (reference sequence). The CDR3 is CASSHAGTGAYFKGNQPQHF. In nucleotides, the CDR3 is TGTGCCAGTAGTCATGCCGGGACAGGGGCTTATTTTAAGGGCAATCAGCCCCAGCATTTT.

This clone showed up just once. The V and J genes are TRBV12-5 and TRBJ2-3, with a possible D match to TRBD1 (6 bases). Germline CDR1 and CDR2: LGHNT and FRNRAP. The CDR3 runs to 14 residues. V was shortened by 6 bases and J by 0 bases, with 10 bases between the two germline ends. The CDR3 DNA is TGTGCTAGTGGGAGTGGACAGAGCACAGATACGCAGTATTTT. This translates into CASGSGQSTDTQYF.

This clone came up once. V and J are TRBV7-2 and TRBJ2-1, with TRBD2 matching 12 bases. The CDR3 is 16 amino acids. Germline V gene sequence: CDR1 SGHTA, CDR2 FQGNSA. J lost 2 bases, V lost 8 bases, and 7 bases had no gene match. CDR3 in amino acids: CASGPRTSGAYNEQFF. In nucleotides, the CDR3 is TGTGCCAGCGGGCCACGGACTAGCGGGGCCTACAATGAGCAGTTCTTC.

This chain links TRBV7-3 with TRBJ1-1; possible D gene TRBD1, 6 bases. The V end lost 5 bases, the J end lost 1 base, and 14 bases lay between the germline ends. This CDR3 is built from 15 residues. Germline V CDR1 and CDR2: SGHTA, FQGTGA. This chain's CDR3 is CASSPQGGENTEAFF. The CDR3 DNA reads as TGTGCCAGCAGCCCACAAGGGGGAGAGAACACTGAAGCTTTCTTT.

This rearrangement joins TRBV5-4 to TRBJ1-4; perhaps TRBD1 as D (5 bases). The CDR3 spans 16 residues. The ends were cut back, 4 bases at V and 11 bases at J, with 24 bases in the middle. Germline V gives CDR1 SGHNT, CDR2 YYREEE (reference sequence). The CDR3 spells CASSLEGGRGEGKLFF. CDR3 bases: TGTGCCAGCAGCCTGGAGGGTGGCCGTGGGGAGGGGAAACTGTTTTTT.

This chain links TRBV25-1 with TRBJ2-1; TRBD1 agrees at 7 bases. Germline assignment: CDR1 MGHDK and CDR2 SYGVNS. There are 13 residues in the CDR3. Unmatched junction bases numbered 5, after V lost 8 bases and J lost 4 bases. The DNA for the CDR3 is TGTGCCAGCGGACCGACAGGGTACAATGAGCAGTTCTTC. This codes for CASGPTGYNEQFF.

The rearrangement joins TRBV7-2 to TRBJ1-1, with 7 nucleotides matching TRBD1. CDR3 size: 15 residues. V lost 1 base to trimming and J lost 4 bases; unmatched junction nucleotides: 6. Per germline, CDR1 SGHTA and CDR2 FQGNSA. The CDR3 loop reads CASSLGGGLGTEAFF. DNA of the CDR3: TGTGCCAGCAGCTTAGGAGGGGGCCTGGGCACTGAAGCTTTCTTT.

This clone was seen once. The chain employs TRBV9 and TRBJ2-7; tentatively, D is TRBD1 (6 bases). The germline V gene encodes CDR1 SGDLS and CDR2 YYNGEE. This CDR3 is 16 amino acids long. V was pared by 4 bases and J by 3 bases, with 20 bases between. The CDR3 DNA reads TGTGCCAGCAGCCCTTACCAACAGGGCAGTTTCTACGAGCAGTACTTC. This translates into CASSPYQQGSFYEQYF.

The count of this clone is one. This chain links TRBV11-2 with TRBJ1-4; the D is unclear. Per germline, CDR1 SGHAT and CDR2 FQNNGV. Deletions cut 6 bases from V and 7 bases from J, with 15 bases between. There are 14 residues in the CDR3. The CDR3 DNA reads as TGTGCCAGCAGTCTAGAACCGGGAAGTGAAAAACTGTTTTTT. The encoded protein is CASSLEPGSEKLFF.

The gene calls are TRBV15 and TRBJ2-3, with TRBD2 identical over 10 bases. There are 14 residues in the CDR3. The V segment lost 3 bases and the J segment 3 bases; nucleotides outside the gene matches: 0. Germline V gene sequence: CDR1 LNHNV, CDR2 YYDKDF (reference sequence). In DNA form, the CDR3 reads TGTGCCACCAGCAGGACTAGCGGGACAGATACGCAGTATTTT. Protein product: CATSRTSGTDTQYF.

This clone was detected only a few times. The chain carries TRBV6-1 and TRBJ1-1, with 7 bases identical to TRBD1. CDR1 and CDR2 from the germline V gene are MNHNS and SASEGT. The V segment lost 4 bases and the J segment 1 base; nucleotides outside the gene matches: 3. CDR3 length: 14 residues. CDR3 sequence reads: CASSAGQTNTEAFF. The DNA for the CDR3 is TGTGCCAGCAGTGCGGGACAGACGAACACTGAAGCTTTCTTT.

The gene calls are TRBV19 and TRBJ2-5, with no clear D. The CDR3 contains 17 residues. The germline CDR1 and CDR2 sequences are LNHDA and SQIVND (reference sequence). Trimming cost V 5 bases and J 2 bases, with 21 bases left between them. The CDR3, as DNA: TGTGCCAGTAGTCTTAGTGTTGGTCCCTACTATCAAGAGACCCAGTACTTC. Translated: CASSLSVGPYYQETQYF. Combining the CDR3 with reference TRBV19 and TRBJ2-5 gives the whole variable domain DGGITQSPKYLFRKEGQNVTLSCEQNLNHDAMYWYRQDPGQGLRLIYYSQIVNDFQKGDIAEGYSVSREKKESFPLTVTSAQKNPTAFYLCASSLSVGPYYQETQYFGPGTRLLVL.

The chain combines TRBV29-1 with TRBJ1-1, with D hard to call. Between the trimmed V and J ends, which lost 8 bases and 1 base, there was a span of 14 bases. This CDR3 is 13 amino acids long. CDR1 is SQVTM, CDR2 ANQGSEA, per germline. The CDR3 DNA is TGCAGCTCTAGCGACAACAGGAACACTGAAGCTTTCTTT. This codes for CSSSDNRNTEAFF.

The chain employs TRBV7-9 and TRBJ2-4, with D possibly TRBD1 on 5 matching bases. The CDR3 consists of 14 residues. The germline V and J ends were trimmed by 3 bases and 2 bases, with 8 bases remaining between them. In germline, CDR1 is SEHNR, CDR2 FQNEAQ (reference sequence). For the CDR3, the DNA is TGTGCCAGCAGCTTCTCAGGGTCCAAAAACATTCAGTACTTC. Its translation is CASSFSGSKNIQYF.

DNA of the CDR3: TGTGCCAGCAGCGCCAGACAGGGGATAAGCGAGCAGTACTTC. Its translation: CASSARQGISEQYF. This chain links TRBV6-1 with TRBJ2-7; 8 bases agree with TRBD1. After removal of 6 bases from V and 6 bases from J, the junction contained 10 bases not matched to a gene. Per germline, CDR1 MNHNS and CDR2 SASEGT. There are 14 residues in the CDR3.

The sample holds a few counts of this clone. The CDR3 DNA sequence: TGTGCCAGCAGCATAAACCGGGGTACATCTCACGAGCAGTACTTC. The encoded protein is CASSINRGTSHEQYF. J is TRBJ2-7 and V is TRBV11-2; TRBD2 might be the D (5 bases). With 5 bases removed from V and 5 bases from J, the gap between germline ends came to 19 bases. Looked up from germline, CDR1 is SGHAT and CDR2 is FQNNGV. The CDR3 sequence is 15 residues long.

V gene TRBV4-3 combines with J gene TRBJ2-3; possibly TRBD1 for D (6 bases). CDR1 and CDR2 from the germline V gene are LGHNA and YSLEER. The CDR3 contains 16 residues. V lost 1 base to trimming and J lost 0 bases, with 11 bases between them. The DNA of the CDR3 is TGCGCCAGCAGCCAAGTTTTGGGGGCTAGCACAGATACGCAGTATTTT. It is translated as CASSQVLGASTDTQYF.

The J gene is TRBJ1-2, the V gene TRBV6-5, with D possibly matching TRBD1 (5 bases). This CDR3 spans 14 amino acids. The V gene's germline CDR1 is MNHEY and CDR2 SVGAGI. The V end lost 5 bases, the J end lost 2 bases, and 12 bases lay between the germline ends. CDR3 amino acids: CASSDQQVNYGYTF. The CDR3 coding sequence is TGTGCCAGCAGTGACCAACAGGTGAACTATGGCTACACCTTC.

This clone was seen only a few times. The gene calls are TRBV7-3 and TRBJ2-5; maybe TRBD1 (6 bases). CDR1 SGHTA and CDR2 FQGTGA come from the germline V gene. The V and J ends lost 5 bases and 0 bases respectively, with 13 bases between them. The CDR3 is 15 amino acids. In nucleotides, the CDR3 is TGTGCCAGCAGCCGCGGACAGACCAACCAAGAGACCCAGTACTTC. It specifies CASSRGQTNQETQYF.

The chain carries TRBV4-3 and TRBJ1-2, with TRBD1 as a possible D gene (6 bases). The germline V gene has CDR1 LGHNA and CDR2 YSLEER. Trimming removed 4 bases at V and 5 bases at J, with 14 bases between. The CDR3 totals 14 residues. The CDR3, as DNA: TGCGCCAGCAGCCCGACAGGCGGTCGGTATGGCTACACCTTC. As protein: CASSPTGGRYGYTF.

The V and J genes are TRBV7-9 and TRBJ1-1, with TRBD1 matching over 9 bases. Losses at the gene ends were 5 bases for V and 5 bases for J; bases not matched to a gene: 6. The V gene's germline CDR1 is SEHNR and CDR2 FQNEAQ (reference sequence). The CDR3 extends over 14 amino acids. The CDR3 DNA reads TGTGCCAGCAGCACAGGACAGGGGCTAACTGAAGCTTTCTTT. Residues: CASSTGQGLTEAFF.

The CDR3 loop is CASRTPLGPQHF. The CDR3 coding sequence is TGTGCCAGTAGGACACCCTTGGGGCCCCAGCATTTT. This chain links TRBV19 with TRBJ1-5; D call uncertain. With 6 bases removed from V and 9 bases from J, the gap between germline ends came to 12 bases. Per the germline V gene, CDR1 is LNHDA and CDR2 is SQIVND (reference sequence). CDR3 size: 12 residues.

This clone was observed a few times. CDR3 nucleotide sequence: TGTGCCAGCAGCTCACTCGGGGGAACCAACGAGCAGTACTTC. Translated, it gives CASSSLGGTNEQYF. The chain recombines TRBV7-3 with TRBJ2-7, with D possibly TRBD2 on 6 matching bases. The germline CDR1 and CDR2 sequences are SGHTA and FQGTGA. V shed 4 bases and J shed 5 bases, with 15 bases lying between them. The CDR3 has 14 residues.

V and J are TRBV5-1 and TRBJ2-3; D may be TRBD1 (6 bases). Germline V lookup: CDR1 SGHRS, CDR2 YFSETQ. Trimming removed 4 bases from V and 1 base from J, with 13 bases in between. This CDR3 is 15 amino acids long. In nucleotides, the CDR3 is TGCGCCAGCAGCCCAGGGGTGTTGGGCACAGATACGCAGTATTTT. It codes for CASSPGVLGTDTQYF.

The chain joins TRBV13 to TRBJ1-1; tentative D call: TRBD1 (6 bases). The CDR3 consists of 13 residues. Deletions cut 8 bases from V and 4 bases from J, with 14 bases between. Germline V gene data show CDR1 as PRHDT and CDR2 as FYEKMQ (reference sequence). The CDR3 bases are TGTGCCAGCGTTCCACAGGGAGTCACTGAAGCTTTCTTT. Its translation is CASVPQGVTEAFF.